Listed below are T cell receptor beta chains from one sample, sequenced in a study of blood T cell repertoires in COVID-19. Measured with immunoSEQ multiplex PCR; TCRdb has only the in-frame clones, and not every one. The repertoire includes about 200,000 clones, around nine tenths of them detected once, and around 2.7% sits in the top ten. Material for sequencing was peripheral blood. These receptor sequences come from a man aged 55 to 70 with acute or convalescent COVID-19. The CDR3 runs from the conserved cysteine through the conserved F or W. The D gene is left open where the match is weak. Rows give clone size only sometimes, using once, few, many, or a class for an expanded clone.

TRBD2,NA,14,TRBV7-9,TRBJ2-7,CASSRGGSSYEQYF,TGTGCCAGCAGCCGGGGGGGAAGCTCCTACGAGCAGTACTTC
NA,NA,18,TRBV14,TRBJ2-3,CASSQERMAGASTDTQYF,TGTGCCAGCAGCCAAGAAAGGATGGCGGGGGCTAGCACAGATACGCAGTATTTT
NA,NA,12,TRBV29-1,TRBJ2-3,CSVGQFTDTQYF,TGCAGCGTTGGACAGTTCACAGATACGCAGTATTTT
NA,NA,13,TRBV5-5,TRBJ1-2,CASSLYLGAGYTF,TGTGCCAGCAGCTTGTATTTGGGGGCTGGCTACACCTTC
TRBD2,NA,16,TRBV7-2,TRBJ2-3,CASNLGASGEVDTQYF,TGTGCCAGCAACTTGGGGGCTAGCGGGGAGGTAGATACGCAGTATTTT
TRBD1,NA,14,TRBV28,TRBJ1-3,CASTEQGARNTIYF,TGTGCCAGCACCGAACAGGGGGCACGAAACACCATATATTTT
NA,NA,13,TRBV29-1,TRBJ1-1,CSVYGQTGTEAFF,TGCAGCGTTTATGGACAGACGGGGACTGAAGCTTTCTTT
NA,NA,14,TRBV19,TRBJ1-1,CASKERAGYTEAFF,TGTGCCAGTAAGGAGCGGGCTGGGTACACTGAAGCTTTCTTT
TRBD2,NA,17,TRBV2,TRBJ2-1,CASSDTSGGLLGNEQFF,TGTGCCAGCAGTGACACTAGCGGGGGGCTTCTTGGGAATGAGCAGTTCTTC
TRBD1,NA,14,TRBV7-8,TRBJ1-1,CASSSQTGDTEAFF,TGTGCCAGCAGCTCCCAGACAGGGGACACTGAAGCTTTCTTT
NA,NA,15,TRBV19,TRBJ2-7,CASTAGRTSSYEQYF,TGTGCCAGTACCGCCGGACGGACAAGCTCCTACGAGCAGTACTTC
TRBD1,NA,17,TRBV4-3,TRBJ2-1,CASSQDVLDRGYNEQFF,TGCGCCAGCAGCCAAGACGTGCTGGACAGGGGATACAATGAGCAGTTCTTC
TRBD1,few,15,TRBV4-2,TRBJ1-6,CASSQKDRNNSPLHF,TGTGCCAGCAGCCAAAAGGACAGGAATAATTCACCCCTCCACTTT
TRBD1,NA,14,TRBV12-5,TRBJ1-5,CASGTGEVVQPQHF,TGTGCTAGTGGCACAGGGGAGGTAGTACAGCCCCAGCATTTT
TRBD1,NA,13,TRBV6-5,TRBJ1-2,CASRGTGGAGYTF,TGTGCCAGCAGGGGGACAGGGGGTGCTGGCTACACCTTC
TRBD2,NA,15,TRBV19,TRBJ2-1,CATNKNGGAGYEQFF,TGTGCCACTAACAAGAACGGGGGGGCCGGGTATGAGCAGTTCTTC
TRBD2,NA,13,TRBV6-6,TRBJ2-5,CASIPTGGETQYF,TGTGCCAGCATTCCTACCGGGGGGGAGACCCAGTACTTC
TRBD1,NA,14,TRBV19,TRBJ2-7,CAILPGQKLYEQYF,TGTGCCATCCTTCCGGGACAGAAACTATACGAGCAGTACTTC
NA,NA,13,TRBV7-9,TRBJ1-6,CASSLNGNSPLHF,TGTGCCAGCAGCTTAAACGGGAATTCACCCCTCCACTTT
NA,NA,13,TRBV6-5,TRBJ2-3,CASRSPAGDTQYF,TGTGCCAGCAGGTCCCCGGCGGGAGATACGCAGTATTTT
NA,once,14,TRBV18,TRBJ1-4,CASSSRQVNEKLFF,TGTGCCAGCTCATCCCGACAGGTGAACGAAAAACTGTTTTTT
NA,NA,13,TRBV2,TRBJ1-2,CASRVQDLYGYTF,TGTGCCAGCAGGGTACAGGACCTCTATGGCTACACCTTC
NA,NA,12,TRBV10-3,TRBJ2-7,CAISHSTYEQYF,TGTGCCATCAGCCATTCCACCTACGAGCAGTACTTC
TRBD1,NA,20,TRBV3-1/TRBV3-2,TRBJ1-1,CASSHYFSSGTGVGNTEAFF,TGTGCCAGCAGCCACTATTTCTCTTCCGGGACAGGGGTAGGAAACACTGAAGCTTTCTTT
TRBD1,NA,16,TRBV7-8,TRBJ1-3,CASSTPQGAQGNTIYF,TGTGCCAGCAGCACCCCACAGGGGGCGCAGGGAAACACCATATATTTT
NA,NA,12,TRBV3-1/TRBV3-2,TRBJ2-1,CASSPNWNEQFF,TGTGCCAGCAGCCCTAACTGGAATGAGCAGTTCTTC
TRBD1,NA,12,TRBV6-5,TRBJ1-1,CATVQGGYEVFF,TGTGCCACTGTACAGGGGGGATACGAAGTGTTCTTT
NA,NA,16,TRBV6-5,TRBJ1-2,CASSYSRAGDNYGYTF,TGTGCCAGCAGTTACTCCCGAGCAGGGGACAACTATGGCTACACCTTC
NA,NA,11,TRBV10-1,TRBJ2-2,CASSGTGELFF,TGCGCCAGCTCCGGGACCGGGGAGCTGTTTTTT
NA,NA,13,TRBV30,TRBJ2-4,CAWSVRGLNIQYF,TGTGCCTGGAGTGTACGGGGACTCAACATTCAGTACTTC
NA,once,15,TRBV5-1,TRBJ2-2,CASSLGAANTGELFF,TGCGCCAGCAGCTTGGGGGCAGCGAACACCGGGGAGCTGTTTTTT
NA,NA,15,TRBV27,TRBJ2-2,CASSLRTANTGELFF,TGTGCCAGCAGTTTAAGGACAGCAAACACCGGGGAGCTGTTTTTT
NA,NA,18,TRBV7-2,TRBJ2-6,CASREQGRGVSGANVLTF,TGTGCCAGCAGGGAACAGGGTCGGGGGGTCTCTGGGGCCAACGTCCTGACTTTC
TRBD2,NA,19,TRBV27,TRBJ2-3,CASSLTVLGLADSTDTQYF,TGTGCCAGCAGTTTGACGGTTCTCGGACTAGCGGATAGCACAGATACGCAGTATTTT
TRBD1,once,17,TRBV5-8,TRBJ1-2,CASSEPGQGAMDYGYTF,TGTGCCAGCAGCGAGCCGGGACAGGGGGCTATGGACTATGGCTACACCTTC
TRBD2,NA,16,TRBV27,TRBJ2-7,CASSLEGGGPSYEQYF,TGTGCCAGCAGTTTAGAGGGCGGGGGGCCCTCCTACGAGCAGTACTTC
TRBD1,NA,16,TRBV5-5,TRBJ2-1,CASSFGGVRGRDEQFF,TGTGCCAGCAGCTTTGGTGGGGTCAGGGGGCGCGATGAGCAGTTCTTC
TRBD1,NA,18,TRBV5-6,TRBJ1-6,CASSQGDRGPSYNSPLHF,TGTGCCAGCAGTCAAGGGGACAGGGGGCCGTCCTATAATTCACCCCTCCACTTT
NA,NA,18,TRBV7-3,TRBJ1-2,CASSLTAWATGRDYGYTF,TGTGCCAGCAGCTTGACGGCTTGGGCTACAGGGCGGGACTATGGCTACACCTTC
NA,NA,15,TRBV28,TRBJ2-2,CASSAPAAEAGELFF,TGTGCCAGCAGCGCCCCCGCGGCAGAGGCCGGGGAGCTGTTTTTT
NA,NA,12,TRBV12-3/TRBV12-4,TRBJ1-2,CATDFLGAGYTF,TGTGCCACCGACTTCCTGGGGGCTGGCTACACCTTC
NA,NA,14,TRBV6-5,TRBJ2-3,CASRGHTSTDTQYF,TGTGCCAGCAGAGGACACACAAGCACAGATACGCAGTATTTT
NA,once,16,TRBV5-3,TRBJ2-6,CARSLLTGRGANVLTF,TGTGCCAGAAGCTTGTTAACAGGGCGGGGGGCCAACGTCCTGACTTTC
NA,NA,15,TRBV11-2,TRBJ1-1,CASRLTGGEDTEAFF,TGTGCCAGCAGGTTGACCGGGGGGGAGGACACTGAAGCTTTCTTT
TRBD1,NA,14,TRBV7-2,TRBJ1-4,CASSLDRGNEKLFF,TGTGCCAGCAGCTTAGACAGGGGTAATGAAAAACTGTTTTTT
TRBD2,NA,17,TRBV7-2,TRBJ2-1,CASSLGSMAGGQYGQFF,TGTGCCAGCAGCCTAGGTTCAATGGCGGGGGGGCAGTACGGGCAGTTCTTC
TRBD1,NA,17,TRBV5-4,TRBJ2-1,CASSPQNGQASYNEQFF,TGTGCCAGCAGCCCCCAAAATGGACAGGCTTCCTACAATGAGCAGTTCTTC
TRBD1,once,17,TRBV9,TRBJ2-2,CASSPRQGTSNTGELFF,TGTGCCAGCAGCCCCAGACAGGGGACAAGCAACACCGGGGAGCTGTTTTTT
NA,NA,15,TRBV24-1,TRBJ2-1,CATSRGSGSYNEQFF,TGTGCCACCAGTCGAGGCAGCGGGTCCTACAATGAGCAGTTCTTC
NA,few,16,TRBV11-3,TRBJ1-3,CASSLGGGSSGNTIYF,TGTGCCAGCAGCTTAGGTGGCGGCAGCTCTGGAAACACCATATATTTT
TRBD1,NA,15,TRBV6-5,TRBJ1-1,CASTLGDRMNTEAFF,TGTGCCAGCACCCTGGGGGACAGGATGAACACTGAAGCTTTCTTT
TRBD2,NA,19,TRBV6-2/TRBV6-3,TRBJ2-4,CASSHTRTSGGGAKNIQYF,TGTGCCAGCAGCCATACTCGGACTAGCGGGGGTGGTGCCAAAAACATTCAGTACTTC
NA,NA,15,TRBV5-1,TRBJ2-3,CASSLDTSSLNTQYF,TGCGCCAGCAGCTTGGATACTAGCAGTCTAAATACGCAGTATTTT
NA,once,18,TRBV19,TRBJ2-6,CASSIVGRGRSGANVLTF,TGTGCCAGTAGTATAGTCGGCAGGGGCCGATCTGGGGCCAACGTCCTGACTTTC
NA,NA,14,TRBV7-2,TRBJ1-1,CASSASAAPPEAFF,TGTGCCAGCAGCGCCAGCGCGGCGCCGCCTGAAGCTTTCTTT
NA,NA,14,TRBV3-1/TRBV3-2,TRBJ2-5,CASSQDSGWRTQYF,TGTGCCAGCAGCCAAGATTCCGGGTGGAGGACCCAGTACTTC
TRBD2,once,13,TRBV27,TRBJ2-1,CASSPREGIEQFF,TGTGCCAGCAGTCCCAGGGAGGGAATTGAGCAGTTCTTC
NA,NA,15,TRBV5-1,TRBJ2-3,CASSSRGASTDTQYF,TGCGCCAGCAGCTCCCGGGGGGCTTCCACAGATACGCAGTATTTT
NA,NA,15,TRBV4-3,TRBJ1-1,CASSQDWRPNTEAFF,TGCGCCAGCAGCCAAGATTGGAGGCCAAACACTGAAGCTTTCTTT